What follows are 10 T cell receptor beta chains derived from one specimen sequenced in a study of cytomegalovirus exposure and HLA in healthy donors. This PCR relied on a set of 60 Vbeta primers and 13 Jbeta primers. Some clones are missing from TCRdb's copy, which holds only in-frame ones; the method was immunoSEQ multiplex PCR. This sample has under 150,000 clones, with around 80% found just once. The sample was PBMCs. The receptor set was obtained from a woman in her thirties or forties in good health and CMV-seronegative.

V gene TRBV28 combines with J gene TRBJ2-7; D perhaps matches TRBD2 (6 bases). Trimming pared 3 bases from V and 4 bases from J, leaving 16 bases between. The CDR3 length is 15 residues. Germline V gives CDR1 MDHEN, CDR2 SYDVKM. The CDR3 nucleotides are TGTGCCAGCAGTTTCGCAGGAGGGCCCCCGTACGAGCAGTACTTC. Protein product: CASSFAGGPPYEQYF.

This rearrangement joins TRBV6-5 to TRBJ2-7; TRBD1 might be the D (6 bases). Germline V gene lookup returns CDR1 MNHEY and CDR2 SVGAGI. V was trimmed by 4 bases and J by 3 bases, leaving 13 bases between them. CDR3 length equals 14 residues. CDR3 loop: CASSSRTDLYEQYF. CDR3 DNA: TGTGCCAGCAGTTCCCGGACAGACCTCTACGAGCAGTACTTC.

The chain recombines TRBV29-1 with TRBJ1-1, with 7 bases that match TRBD1. The CDR3 has 15 residues. CDR1 is SQVTM, CDR2 ANQGSEA, per germline. With V trimmed by 6 bases and J by 0 bases, 10 bases remained unmatched. The CDR3 is CSVDHPTGLNTEAFF. The CDR3 nucleotides are TGCAGCGTGGACCACCCGACAGGGCTGAACACTGAAGCTTTCTTT.

The chain combines TRBV5-1 with TRBJ2-5, with 7 bases identical to TRBD2. Germline CDR1 SGHRS, CDR2 YFSETQ. V lost 1 base to trimming and J lost 4 bases; unmatched junction nucleotides: 4. The CDR3 is made up of 14 amino acids. Here the CDR3 reads CASSLTGRGETQYF. CDR3 in DNA: TGCGCCAGCAGCTTGACGGGGAGGGGAGAGACCCAGTACTTC.

The chain uses TRBV30 and TRBJ2-3; 14 bases match TRBD2. The CDR3 runs 21 residues. CDR1 and CDR2 (germline): GTSNPN, SVGIG (reference sequence). V gave up 1 base and J gave up 1 base; unmatched junction bases: 16. CDR3 nucleotides: TGTGCCTGGAGTGGGATGCTGACTAGCGGGAGGGCCCTAGGTGGCACAGATACGCAGTATTTT. Encoded protein: CAWSGMLTSGRALGGTDTQYF. Full variable domain (outside the CDR3, taken from reference TRBV30 and TRBJ2-3): SQTIHQWPATLVQPVGSPLSLECTVEGTSNPNLYWYRQAAGRGLQLLFYSVGIGQISSEVPQNLSASRPQDRQFILSSKKLLLSDSGFYLCAWSGMLTSGRALGGTDTQYFGPGTRLTVL.

The chain joins TRBV6-4 to TRBJ1-2; 9 bases are shared with TRBD1. The CDR3 consists of 15 residues. The junction had 7 bases not matched to a gene; V was cut back by 4 bases and J by 4 bases. The germline CDR1 and CDR2 sequences are MRHNA and SNTAGT. CDR3 amino acids: CASSAGTGTGYGYTF. In DNA form, the CDR3 reads TGTGCCAGCAGTGCAGGGACAGGGACAGGCTATGGCTACACCTTC.

The chain has TRBV14 and TRBJ2-1; the D gene is possibly TRBD2 (7 bases). The CDR3 is 18 residues long. Germline-derived CDR1 and CDR2 are SGHDN and FVKESK. Trimming took 2 bases from V and 8 from J, leaving 25 bases between them. In nucleotides, the CDR3 is TGTGCCAGCAGCCAAAGCCCCCCGGGGCGGGGGCCCGGGGATGAGCAGTTCTTC. Translating it yields CASSQSPPGRGPGDEQFF.

This clone was recorded only once. The chain couples TRBV6-6 to TRBJ1-5; 8 positions agree with TRBD1. V lost 6 bases, J lost 7 bases, and 5 bases stayed unmatched. The CDR3 length is 13 residues. Germline CDR1 and CDR2: MNHNY and SVGAGI (reference sequence). CDR3 region: CASSDRGVQPQHF. The DNA for the CDR3 is TGTGCCAGCAGCGACAGGGGAGTACAGCCCCAGCATTTT.

This clone was found a few times. The V call is TRBV30, the J call TRBJ1-3; 11 bases agree with TRBD1. CDR1 and CDR2 (germline): GTSNPN, SVGIG (reference sequence). With V trimmed by 6 bases and J by 3 bases, 7 bases remained unmatched. The CDR3 extends over 15 amino acids. The CDR3 DNA reads as TGTGCCTGCGGGGGGGACAGGGGGTATGGAAACACCATATATTTT. Its protein product is CACGGDRGYGNTIYF.

This chain connects TRBV18 to TRBJ1-3; D remains unclear. The CDR3 is 15 amino acids. V lost 3 bases and J lost 1, with 10 bases in between. Germline CDR1 is KGHSH and CDR2 is LQKENI. The CDR3, as DNA: TGTGCCAGCTCACCGGGAGACGGATCTGGAAACACCATATATTTT. Its translation: CASSPGDGSGNTIYF.